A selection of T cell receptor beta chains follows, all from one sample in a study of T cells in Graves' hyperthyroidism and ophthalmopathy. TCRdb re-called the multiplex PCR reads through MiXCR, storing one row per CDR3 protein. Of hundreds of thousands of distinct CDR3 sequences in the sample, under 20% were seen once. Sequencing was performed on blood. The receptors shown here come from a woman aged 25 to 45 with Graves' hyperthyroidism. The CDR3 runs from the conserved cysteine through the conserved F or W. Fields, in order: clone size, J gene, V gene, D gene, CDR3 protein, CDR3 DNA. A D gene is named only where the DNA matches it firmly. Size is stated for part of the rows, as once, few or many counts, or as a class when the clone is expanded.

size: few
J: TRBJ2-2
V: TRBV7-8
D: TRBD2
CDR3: CASSSTSGVNTGELFF
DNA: TGTGCCAGCAGCTCCACTAGCGGGGTGAACACCGGGGAGCTGTTTTTT

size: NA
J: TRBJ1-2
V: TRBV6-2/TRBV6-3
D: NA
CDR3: CASSYTGTQNGYTF
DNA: TGTGCCAGCAGTTATACCGGGACACAGAATGGCTACACCTTC

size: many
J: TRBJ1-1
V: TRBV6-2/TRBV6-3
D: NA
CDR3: CASSFWAGTEAFF
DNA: TGTGCCAGCAGTTTCTGGGCGGGCACTGAAGCTTTCTTT

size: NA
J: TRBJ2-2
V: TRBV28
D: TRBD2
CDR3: CASSPIGTRNTGELFF
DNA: TGTGCCAGCAGTCCGATCGGGACTAGAAACACCGGGGAGCTGTTTTTT

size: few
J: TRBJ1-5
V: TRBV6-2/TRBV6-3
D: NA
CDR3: CASSYRGVQPQHF
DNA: TGTGCCAGCAGTTACCGGGGGGTTCAGCCCCAGCATTTT

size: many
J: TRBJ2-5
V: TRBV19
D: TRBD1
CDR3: CASGGDRGFQETQYF
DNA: TGTGCCAGTGGAGGGGACAGGGGATTCCAAGAGACCCAGTACTTC

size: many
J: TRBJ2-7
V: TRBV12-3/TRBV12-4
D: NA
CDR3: CASSIMERNEQYF
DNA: TGTGCCAGCAGCATTATGGAGAGAAACGAGCAGTACTTC

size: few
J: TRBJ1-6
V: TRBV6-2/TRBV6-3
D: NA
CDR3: CASSYSTANSPLHF
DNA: TGTGCCAGCAGTTACTCGACCGCAAATTCACCCCTCCACTTT

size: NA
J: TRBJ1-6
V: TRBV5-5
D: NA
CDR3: CASSFRQLNSPLHF
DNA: TGTGCCAGCAGCTTTCGCCAGTTAAATTCACCCCTCCACTTT

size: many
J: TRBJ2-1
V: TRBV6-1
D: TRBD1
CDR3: CASSSWTGDNEQFF
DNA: TGTGCCAGCAGTTCCTGGACAGGGGACAATGAGCAGTTCTTC

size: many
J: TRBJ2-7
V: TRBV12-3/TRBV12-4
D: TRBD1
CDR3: CASSNAGTGTLEQYF
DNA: TGTGCCAGCAGTAATGCCGGGACAGGGACTCTCGAGCAGTACTTC

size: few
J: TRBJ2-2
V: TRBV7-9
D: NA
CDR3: CASSPNWELFF
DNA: TGTGCCAGCAGCCCCAACTGGGAGCTGTTTTTT

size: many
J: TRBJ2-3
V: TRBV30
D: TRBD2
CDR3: CAWSPRLAGADTQYF
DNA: TGTGCCTGGAGTCCCAGACTAGCGGGGGCAGATACGCAGTATTTT

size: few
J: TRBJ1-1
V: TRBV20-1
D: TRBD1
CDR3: CSARDSGTGNTEAFF
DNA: TGCAGTGCTAGAGATTCCGGGACAGGGAACACTGAAGCTTTCTTT

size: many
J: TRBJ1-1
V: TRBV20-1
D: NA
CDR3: CSAREGGATATEAFF
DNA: TGCAGTGCTAGAGAGGGTGGGGCTACCGCCACTGAAGCTTTCTTT

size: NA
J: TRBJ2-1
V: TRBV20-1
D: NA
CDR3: CSASGSWNEQFF
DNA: TGCAGTGCTAGCGGGAGTTGGAATGAGCAGTTCTTC

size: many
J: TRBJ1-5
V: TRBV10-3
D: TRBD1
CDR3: CAIGDRQQPQHF
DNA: TGTGCCATCGGGGACAGACAACAGCCCCAGCATTTT

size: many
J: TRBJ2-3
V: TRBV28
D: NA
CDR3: CAEGISTDTQYF
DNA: TGTGCCGAGGGGATTAGCACAGATACGCAGTATTTT

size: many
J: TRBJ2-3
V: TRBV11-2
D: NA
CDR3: CASSPLQGITDTQYF
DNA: TGTGCCAGCAGCCCCCTCCAGGGGATCACAGATACGCAGTATTTT

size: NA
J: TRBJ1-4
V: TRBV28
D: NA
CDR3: CASSLIRFSGEKLFF
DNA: TGTGCCAGCAGTCTTATCAGATTCTCGGGCGAAAAACTGTTTTTT

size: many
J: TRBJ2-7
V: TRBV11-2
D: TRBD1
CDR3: CASSLPGTGDYEQYF
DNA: TGTGCCAGCAGCTTACCCGGGACAGGCGACTACGAGCAGTACTTC

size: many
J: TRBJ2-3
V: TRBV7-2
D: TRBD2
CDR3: CASSPGLAGADTQYF
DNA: TGTGCCAGCAGCCCAGGACTAGCGGGAGCAGATACGCAGTATTTT

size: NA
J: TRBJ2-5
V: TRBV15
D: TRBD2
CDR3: CATSRTWGEGLETQYF
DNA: TGTGCCACCAGCAGAACTTGGGGGGAGGGCCTGGAGACCCAGTACTTC

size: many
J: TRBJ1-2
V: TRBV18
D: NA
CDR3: CASSPGIPGENGYTF
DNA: TGTGCCAGCTCACCAGGGATACCAGGGGAGAATGGCTACACCTTC

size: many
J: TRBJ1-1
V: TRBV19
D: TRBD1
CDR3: CASSSPRGFHTEAFF
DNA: TGTGCCAGTAGTTCTCCCAGGGGGTTCCACACTGAAGCTTTCTTT

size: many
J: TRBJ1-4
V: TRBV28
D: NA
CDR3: CASSPHGVGKLFF
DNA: TGTGCCAGCAGCCCCCACGGGGTGGGAAAACTGTTTTTT

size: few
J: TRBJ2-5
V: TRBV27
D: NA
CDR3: CASSLAPIQETQYF
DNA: TGTGCCAGCAGTTTGGCGCCCATCCAAGAGACCCAGTACTTC

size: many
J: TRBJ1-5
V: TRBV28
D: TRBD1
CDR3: CASSHLTFDRGDNQPQHF
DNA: TGTGCCAGCAGTCATCTTACCTTTGACAGGGGCGACAATCAGCCCCAGCATTTT

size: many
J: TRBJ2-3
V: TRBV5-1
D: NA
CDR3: CASSLGYGAGDTQYF
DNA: TGCGCCAGCAGCTTAGGCTACGGGGCAGGGGATACGCAGTATTTT

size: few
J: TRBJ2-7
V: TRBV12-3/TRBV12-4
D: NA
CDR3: CASTYKTGSYEQYF
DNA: TGTGCCAGCACATATAAGACAGGTTCCTACGAGCAGTACTTC

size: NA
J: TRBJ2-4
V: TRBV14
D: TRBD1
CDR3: CASSQRTGELAKNIQYF
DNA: TGTGCCAGCAGCCAAAGAACAGGGGAGCTAGCCAAAAACATTCAGTACTTC

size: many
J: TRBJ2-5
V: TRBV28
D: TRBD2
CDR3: CASTEQREIETQYF
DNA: TGTGCCAGCACCGAACAGCGGGAGATAGAGACCCAGTACTTC

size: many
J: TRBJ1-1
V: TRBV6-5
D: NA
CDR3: CASSYSINTKAFF
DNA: TGTGCCAGCAGTTACTCGATTAACACAAAAGCTTTCTTT

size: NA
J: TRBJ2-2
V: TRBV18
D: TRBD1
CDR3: CASSPRQGRTGELFF
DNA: TGTGCCAGCTCACCCAGACAGGGGAGGACCGGGGAGCTGTTTTTT

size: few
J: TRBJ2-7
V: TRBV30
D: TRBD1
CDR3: CAWPRTGSVDEQYF
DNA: TGTGCCTGGCCCCGGACAGGGTCGGTGGACGAGCAGTACTTC

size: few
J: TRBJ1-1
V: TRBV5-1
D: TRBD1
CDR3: CASSRYVFIQGLVEKNTEAFF
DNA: TGCGCCAGCAGTAGATATGTTTTTATACAGGGGCTAGTGGAAAAGAACACTGAAGCTTTCTTT

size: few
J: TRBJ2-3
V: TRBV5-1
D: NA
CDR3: CASRLGTDTQYF
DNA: TGCGCCAGCAGGCTGGGCACAGATACGCAGTATTTT

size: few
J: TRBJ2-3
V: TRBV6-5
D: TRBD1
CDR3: CASSYSKTGGQDTQYF
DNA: TGTGCCAGCAGTTACTCGAAGACAGGGGGACAAGATACGCAGTATTTT

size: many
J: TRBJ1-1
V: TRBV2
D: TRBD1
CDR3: CASTGTGYTEAFF
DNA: TGTGCCAGCACCGGGACAGGCTACACTGAAGCTTTCTTT

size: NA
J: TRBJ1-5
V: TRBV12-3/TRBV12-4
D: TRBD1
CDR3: CASSPEVQGAGNQPQHF
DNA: TGTGCCAGCAGCCCGGAGGTACAGGGGGCAGGTAATCAGCCCCAGCATTTT

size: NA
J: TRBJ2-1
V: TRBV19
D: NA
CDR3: CASSTRRDNEQFF
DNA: TGTGCCAGTAGTACCCGGAGAGACAATGAGCAGTTCTTC

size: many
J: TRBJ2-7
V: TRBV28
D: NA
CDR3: CASNGLSHYEQYF
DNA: TGTGCCAGCAATGGCCTCTCCCACTACGAGCAGTACTTC

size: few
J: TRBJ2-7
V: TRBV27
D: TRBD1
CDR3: CASSPNQGAGSYEQYF
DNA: TGTGCCAGCAGTCCAAATCAGGGGGCAGGTTCCTACGAGCAGTACTTC

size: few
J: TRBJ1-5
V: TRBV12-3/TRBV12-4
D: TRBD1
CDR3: CASSPPDRVEQPQHF
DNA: TGTGCCAGCAGCCCCCCCGACAGGGTCGAACAGCCCCAGCATTTT

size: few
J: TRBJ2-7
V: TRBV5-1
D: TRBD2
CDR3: CASSGASGSYYEQYF
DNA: TGCGCCAGCAGCGGGGCTAGCGGGAGTTACTACGAGCAGTACTTC

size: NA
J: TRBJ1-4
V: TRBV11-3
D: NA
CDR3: CASSSRRKEKLFF
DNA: TGTGCCAGCAGCTCACGACGGAAAGAAAAACTGTTTTTT

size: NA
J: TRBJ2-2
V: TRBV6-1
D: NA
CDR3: CASRKITIRQNTGELFF
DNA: TGTGCCAGCAGAAAGATAACGATCCGGCAGAACACCGGGGAGCTGTTTTTT

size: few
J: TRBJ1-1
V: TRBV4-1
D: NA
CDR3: CASSHPGQLIWDTEAFF
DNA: TGCGCCAGCAGCCATCCCGGACAGCTCATTTGGGACACTGAAGCTTTCTTT

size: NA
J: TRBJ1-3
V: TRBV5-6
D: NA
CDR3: CASSRTDIGNTIYF
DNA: TGTGCCAGCAGCCGGACAGATATCGGAAACACCATATATTTT

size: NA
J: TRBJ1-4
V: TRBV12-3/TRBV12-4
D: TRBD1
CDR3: CASTRGRPGEKLFF
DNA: TGTGCCAGCACCAGGGGGCGCCCCGGTGAAAAACTGTTTTTT

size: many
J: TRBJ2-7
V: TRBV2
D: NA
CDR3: CASGLLNSYEQYF
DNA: TGTGCCAGCGGACTACTGAACTCCTACGAGCAGTACTTC

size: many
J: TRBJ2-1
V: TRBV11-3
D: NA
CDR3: CASGGLSGEQFF
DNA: TGTGCCAGCGGGGGCCTAAGCGGGGAGCAGTTCTTC

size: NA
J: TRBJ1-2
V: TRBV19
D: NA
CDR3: CASRALGPDGYGYTF
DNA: TGTGCCAGTAGGGCCCTGGGTCCCGACGGCTATGGCTACACCTTC

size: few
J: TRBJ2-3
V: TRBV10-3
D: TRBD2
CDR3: CAISGLAGGPGTDTQYF
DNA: TGTGCCATCAGTGGCCTAGCGGGAGGGCCTGGGACAGATACGCAGTATTTT

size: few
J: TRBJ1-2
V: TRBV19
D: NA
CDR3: CASIEQPNSYGYTF
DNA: TGTGCCAGTATTGAACAGCCTAACAGCTATGGCTACACCTTC

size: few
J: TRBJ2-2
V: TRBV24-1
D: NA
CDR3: CATSEPQGPTGELFF
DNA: TGTGCCACCAGTGAACCGCAGGGCCCCACCGGGGAGCTGTTTTTT

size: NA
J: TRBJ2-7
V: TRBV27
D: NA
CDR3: CASRVRGDYEQYF
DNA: TGTGCCAGCAGAGTAAGGGGGGACTACGAGCAGTACTTC

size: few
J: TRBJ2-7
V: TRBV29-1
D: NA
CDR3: CSVVGDLSYEQYF
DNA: TGCAGCGTTGTTGGGGACCTGTCCTACGAGCAGTACTTC

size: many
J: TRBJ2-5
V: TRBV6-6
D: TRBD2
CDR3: CASSYLAGVKETQYF
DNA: TGTGCCAGCAGTTACCTAGCGGGGGTGAAAGAGACCCAGTACTTC

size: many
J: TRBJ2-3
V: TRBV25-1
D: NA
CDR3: CASSGTFITDTQYF
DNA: TGTGCCAGCAGTGGTACCTTCATCACAGATACGCAGTATTTT